A single TCR beta chain is shown here with its context. Its antigen is still unknown. Excluded were patients having autoimmune disease history or systemic immunosuppression. Trimming removed 4 bases at V and 4 bases at J, with 9 bases between. This CDR3 is built from 12 residues. Germline V gene data show CDR1 as GTSNPN and CDR2 as SVGIG (reference sequence). The entry originates in a study of OX40 agonist ivuxolimab in advanced cancers. Overall study: Three dose-escalation patients had partial responses: one with hepatocellular carcinoma and two with cutaneous melanoma.

The study's findings and limits: Researchers did not determine the expanded peripheral T cells' antigen specificity. Some of the lowest clonal expansion was seen in partial responders at 0.1-3.0 mg/kg.

Data came from immunoSEQ multiplex PCR; TCRdb stores just in-frame clones and leaves some out. Of about 70,000 clones listed, 85% to 90% were seen once; the top ten hold 10% to 15%. The chain links TRBV30 to TRBJ2-3, with no clear D. The material was CD4+ or CD8+ T cells sorted from blood, obtained in a trial of the OX40 agonist ivuxolimab. This clonotype was sampled from an adult with an advanced solid tumor such as melanoma, head and neck, liver or kidney cancer. CDR3 coding DNA: TGTGCCTGGATTGGCAGTGCAGATACGCAGTATTTT. Amino acid sequence: CAWIGSADTQYF.